This TCR beta chain came from a study of CD8+ T cells in alopecia areata. Whole-study results and caveats: Normal skin's resident alphabeta T cells are also sequenced in scalp samples. Whereas mice showed it more clearly, TCR sharing across patients was murkier, possibly because of HLA.

Following extraction, RNA underwent reverse transcription to cDNA, which served as the sequencing template. The repertoire was sequenced with immunoSEQ multiplex PCR; TCRdb's copy has only in-frame clones and lacks some. The sample has about 130,000 clones; roughly 62% are singletons. This clone was counted between two and nine times. Its specificity is not known. The CDR3 runs 14 residues. With V trimmed by 8 bases and J by 5 bases, 5 bases remained unmatched. Per germline, CDR1 SNHLY and CDR2 FYNNEI. The rearrangement uses TRBV2 and TRBJ2-7, with 14 bases identical to TRBD2. Sequences were derived from CD4+ T cells sorted from blood, sampled at week 0. The source of this sequence is a human donor with alopecia areata. CDR3 DNA sequence: TGTGCCAGCGGACTAGCGGGGGGAAAGAACGAGCAGTACTTC. It is translated as CASGLAGGKNEQYF.